This is a list of T cell receptor beta chains from one sample in a study of T cell repertoires in cytomegalovirus infection. MiXCR, applied by TCRdb to the reads, yields one record per CDR3 protein. The sample has about 68,000 distinct CDR3 sequences; about 23% are singletons. For these receptors, no antigen is known. Sequenced: PBMCs, sequenced either directly or after in vitro stimulation (not recorded which). The receptors here all came from a human donor in good health (CMV status not recorded). Some clones in this sample may be carry-over from other donors' samples. The CDR3 runs from the conserved cysteine through the conserved F or W. A D gene is named only where the DNA matches it firmly. A clone size is listed for some rows: how often the clone was seen (once, few, many), or a class if it is expanded.

TRBV7-2	TRBJ2-7	.	.	CASSAGQGSYEQYF	TGTGCCAGCAGCGCCGGACAAGGCTCCTACGAGCAGTACTTC
TRBV7-8	TRBJ1-4	.	.	CASSLRQTNEKLFF	TGTGCCAGCAGCTTAAGACAGACTAATGAAAAACTGTTTTTT
TRBV12-3/TRBV12-4	TRBJ2-1	TRBD2	many	CASSPSGSPYNEQFF	TGTGCCAGCAGCCCTAGCGGGAGTCCGTACAATGAGCAGTTCTTC
TRBV12-3/TRBV12-4	TRBJ2-3	.	many	CASSLGIQLTDTQYF	TGTGCCAGCAGTCTAGGCATCCAGTTAACAGATACGCAGTATTTT
TRBV7-2	TRBJ2-6	.	many	CASSPSLPGANVLTF	TGTGCCAGCAGCCCGTCGTTACCCGGGGCCAACGTCCTGACTTTC
TRBV7-2	TRBJ1-3	.	many	CASSLVQGGNTIYF	TGTGCCAGCAGCTTAGTACAGGGCGGAAACACCATATATTTT
TRBV28	TRBJ2-7	.	.	CASIPPPGTFYEQYF	TGTGCCAGCATCCCCCCGCCCGGGACATTTTACGAGCAGTACTTC
TRBV7-3	TRBJ2-1	TRBD2	many	CASSLDSSSGRGGEQFF	TGTGCCAGCAGCTTAGACTCGTCTAGCGGGAGGGGAGGTGAGCAGTTCTTC
TRBV28	TRBJ1-5	TRBD1	few	CASSTTGSPNQPQHF	TGTGCCAGCAGTACGACAGGGTCCCCCAATCAGCCCCAGCATTTT
TRBV27	TRBJ2-1	TRBD2	few	CASQLAVSYNEQFF	TGTGCCAGCCAGCTAGCGGTCTCCTACAATGAGCAGTTCTTC
TRBV2	TRBJ1-1	.	.	CASSRDGKLEAFF	TGTGCCAGCAGCCGGGACGGAAAACTCGAAGCTTTCTTT
TRBV7-6	TRBJ2-2	.	many	CAGKGLHNTGELFF	TGTGCCGGAAAGGGACTTCACAACACCGGGGAGCTGTTTTTT
TRBV4-3	TRBJ2-1	TRBD2	few	CASSQGVASGRDEQFF	TGCGCCAGCAGCCAAGGAGTCGCTAGCGGGAGAGATGAGCAGTTCTTC
TRBV6-2/TRBV6-3	TRBJ2-1	.	once	CASRSLLVGVANEQFF	TGTGCCAGCAGGTCCCTCTTGGTGGGGGTGGCGAATGAGCAGTTCTTC
TRBV29-1	TRBJ2-1	.	.	CSVKTGSLYNEQFF	TGCAGCGTCAAGACTGGCTCCTTATACAATGAGCAGTTCTTC
TRBV4-1	TRBJ1-5	.	.	CASSQDTGRWQPQHF	TGCGCCAGCAGCCAAGATACAGGGCGGTGGCAGCCCCAGCATTTT
TRBV12-3/TRBV12-4	TRBJ1-3	.	.	CASSSDRLPSGNTIYF	TGTGCCAGCAGTTCGGACCGATTACCCTCTGGAAACACCATATATTTT
TRBV11-2	TRBJ1-1	.	.	CASSLGGRARLEAFF	TGTGCCAGCAGCTTAGGCGGTCGGGCACGGCTTGAAGCTTTCTTT
TRBV7-8	TRBJ1-2	.	many	CASSLETGAYGYTF	TGTGCCAGCAGCCTAGAGACAGGAGCCTATGGCTACACCTTC
TRBV9	TRBJ1-4	.	.	CASSETGDNEKLFF	TGTGCCAGCAGCGAGACAGGAGATAATGAAAAACTGTTTTTT
TRBV5-1	TRBJ2-1	.	few	CASSLEHEQFF	TGCGCCAGCAGCTTGGAACATGAGCAGTTCTTC
TRBV6-1	TRBJ1-1	.	many	CASSDRGGGTEAFF	TGTGCCAGCAGTGACCGGGGCGGGGGCACTGAAGCTTTCTTT
TRBV6-2/TRBV6-3	TRBJ1-5	.	.	CASRAIQGGRPQHF	TGTGCCAGCAGGGCGATCCAGGGAGGGCGGCCCCAGCATTTT
TRBV10-3	TRBJ2-5	TRBD1	few	CAISGTGGKGQETQYF	TGTGCCATCAGTGGAACAGGGGGAAAGGGCCAAGAGACCCAGTACTTC
TRBV28	TRBJ2-1	.	.	CASSLTSQGRNEQFF	TGTGCCAGCAGTTTAACCAGCCAAGGGCGCAATGAGCAGTTCTTC
TRBV18	TRBJ2-1	.	few	CASSLLGLEQFF	TGTGCCAGCTCCCTTCTAGGGCTTGAGCAGTTCTTC
TRBV12-3/TRBV12-4	TRBJ1-4	.	few	CASSLWRENEKLFF	TGTGCCAGCAGTTTATGGAGGGAGAATGAAAAACTGTTTTTT
TRBV4-1	TRBJ2-6	.	.	CASSQTGSGANVLTF	TGCGCCAGCAGCCAAACAGGCTCTGGGGCCAACGTCCTGACTTTC
TRBV4-1	TRBJ2-1	.	few	CASSGNGYQFF	TGCGCCAGCAGCGGTAATGGTTATCAGTTCTTC
TRBV12-3/TRBV12-4	TRBJ2-6	.	many	CASSFDLGPSSGANVLTF	TGTGCCAGCAGTTTTGACCTGGGTCCTAGCTCTGGGGCCAACGTCCTGACTTTC
TRBV4-1	TRBJ1-1	.	few	CASSLGTRSNTEAFF	TGCGCCAGCAGCCTTGGGACAAGATCGAACACTGAAGCTTTCTTT
TRBV6-5	TRBJ2-3	.	.	CAIKVTGTDTQYF	TGTGCCATCAAAGTCACTGGCACAGATACGCAGTATTTT
TRBV20-1	TRBJ1-3	.	few	CSASHPRLSSGNTIYF	TGCAGTGCTAGCCACCCCAGACTTAGCTCTGGAAACACCATATATTTT
TRBV6-1	TRBJ2-3	TRBD2	few	CASGLHPSGGTDTQYF	TGTGCCAGCGGTCTCCATCCTAGCGGGGGCACAGATACGCAGTATTTT
TRBV5-4	TRBJ2-1	TRBD2	few	CASSSGTRSYNEQFF	TGTGCCAGCAGCTCCGGGACTAGGAGTTACAATGAGCAGTTCTTC
TRBV20-1	TRBJ2-7	TRBD2	.	CSAALTSGEQYF	TGCAGTGCTGCCCTAACTAGCGGCGAGCAGTACTTC
TRBV18	TRBJ1-1	.	.	CASSPQTGRGTEAFF	TGTGCCAGCTCACCCCAGACAGGCCGGGGGACTGAAGCTTTCTTT
TRBV19	TRBJ2-5	TRBD1	few	CASSMGQGLEETQYF	TGTGCCAGTAGTATGGGACAGGGTCTCGAGGAGACCCAGTACTTC
TRBV5-1	TRBJ1-4	.	.	CASSLAGAEEKLFF	TGCGCCAGCAGCTTGGCCGGGGCTGAAGAAAAACTGTTTTTT
TRBV3-1	TRBJ2-3	TRBD2	.	CASSQGSGGDTQYF	TGTGCCAGCAGCCAAGGTAGCGGGGGAGATACGCAGTATTTT
TRBV28	TRBJ2-1	.	.	CASREGIVGNEQFF	TGTGCCAGCAGGGAGGGAATTGTTGGGAATGAGCAGTTCTTC
TRBV12-3/TRBV12-4	TRBJ1-2	.	.	CASTPRLTPNYGYTF	TGTGCCAGCACTCCGAGACTGACTCCTAACTATGGCTACACCTTC
TRBV28	TRBJ2-1	TRBD2	.	CASRSGSSEQFF	TGTGCCAGCAGAAGCGGGAGTAGTGAGCAGTTCTTC
TRBV7-3	TRBJ2-1	.	many	CASSAGGSYNEQFF	TGTGCCAGCAGCGCTGGTGGCTCCTACAATGAGCAGTTCTTC
TRBV6-1	TRBJ1-1	TRBD1	.	CASRHPSVRDRGSWDTEAFF	TGTGCCAGCAGGCACCCCTCCGTCCGGGACAGGGGTTCTTGGGACACTGAAGCTTTCTTT
TRBV29-1	TRBJ1-1	TRBD1	once	CSVEDPTGGVLAFF	TGCAGCGTTGAAGATCCCACAGGGGGCGTATTGGCTTTCTTT
TRBV5-1	TRBJ2-5	TRBD1	.	CASSAGTGGRETQYF	TGCGCCAGCAGCGCCGGGACAGGGGGACGAGAGACCCAGTACTTC
TRBV7-2	TRBJ1-1	TRBD1	many	CASSSGQYNTEAFF	TGTGCCAGCAGCTCGGGACAGTACAACACTGAAGCTTTCTTT
TRBV6-2/TRBV6-3	TRBJ2-4	.	.	CASSRGPAEAKNIQYF	TGTGCCAGTTCACGGGGCCCCGCCGAAGCCAAAAACATTCAGTACTTC
TRBV12-3/TRBV12-4	TRBJ1-1	.	many	CASSLNSRGEAFF	TGTGCCAGCAGTTTAAATTCGCGGGGTGAAGCTTTCTTT
TRBV19	TRBJ2-1	TRBD2	few	CASTSGTSERYYNEQFF	TGTGCCAGTACCTCCGGGACTAGCGAGAGATACTACAATGAGCAGTTCTTC
TRBV7-2	TRBJ2-1	.	.	CASSLGPAPDNEQFF	TGTGCCAGCAGCTTAGGTCCCGCCCCAGACAATGAGCAGTTCTTC
TRBV5-1	TRBJ2-1	TRBD2	.	CASSGSGRYNEQFF	TGCGCCAGCAGCGGTAGCGGGAGGTACAATGAGCAGTTCTTC
TRBV14	TRBJ2-5	TRBD2	.	CASSQALAVQETQYF	TGTGCCAGCAGCCAAGCTCTAGCGGTGCAAGAGACCCAGTACTTC